Listed below are T cell receptor beta chains from one sample, sequenced in a study of neoadjuvant nivolumab and ipilimumab in lung cancer. The table came from immunoSEQ multiplex PCR; TCRdb's copy has only in-frame clones and leaves some out. This table holds 8,000 to 10,000 clones, 60% to 85% found once. The source material was tumor tissue, sampled after neoadjuvant nivolumab, alone or with ipilimumab, at or shortly before surgery. The source of these receptors is an adult with non-small cell lung cancer. Each CDR3 is given with its conserved first and last residue. D genes are given only for firm matches. Rows give clone size only sometimes, using once, few, many, or a class for an expanded clone.

d_call: NA; j_call: TRBJ1-1; v_call: TRBV11-1; clone_size: NA; cdr3_length: 14; cdr3_aa: CASSFSGSNTEAFF; cdr3_nt: TGTGCCAGCAGCTTCTCGGGGAGTAACACTGAAGCTTTCTTT
d_call: TRBD1; j_call: TRBJ1-5; v_call: TRBV2; clone_size: NA; cdr3_length: 14; cdr3_aa: CAGGTGKNNQPQHF; cdr3_nt: TGTGCCGGAGGGACAGGGAAAAACAACCAGCCCCAGCATTTT
d_call: NA; j_call: TRBJ2-1; v_call: TRBV19; clone_size: NA; cdr3_length: 14; cdr3_aa: CASSGLDPYNEQFF; cdr3_nt: TGTGCCAGTAGTGGCCTGGACCCGTACAATGAGCAGTTCTTC
d_call: NA; j_call: TRBJ2-3; v_call: TRBV28; clone_size: NA; cdr3_length: 13; cdr3_aa: CASRTVGTDTQYF; cdr3_nt: TGTGCCAGCAGGACAGTGGGCACAGATACGCAGTATTTT
d_call: NA; j_call: TRBJ2-1; v_call: TRBV11-3; clone_size: NA; cdr3_length: 19; cdr3_aa: CASSRWTVPYLSSYNEQFF; cdr3_nt: TGTGCCAGCAGCCGATGGACAGTCCCGTACCTTTCCTCCTACAATGAGCAGTTCTTC
d_call: NA; j_call: TRBJ2-7; v_call: TRBV6-1; clone_size: once; cdr3_length: 14; cdr3_aa: CASSVSGGRDEQYF; cdr3_nt: TGTGCCAGCAGTGTATCCGGGGGTCGCGACGAGCAGTACTTC
d_call: NA; j_call: TRBJ2-1; v_call: TRBV5-1; clone_size: NA; cdr3_length: 18; cdr3_aa: CASSLETQGQWSYNEQFF; cdr3_nt: TGCGCCAGCAGCCTGGAAACCCAGGGTCAGTGGTCCTACAATGAGCAGTTCTTC
d_call: NA; j_call: TRBJ2-7; v_call: TRBV5-6; clone_size: NA; cdr3_length: 15; cdr3_aa: CASSLEPGGTYEQYF; cdr3_nt: TGTGCCAGCAGCTTAGAGCCCGGGGGAACCTACGAGCAGTACTTC
d_call: TRBD2; j_call: TRBJ2-3; v_call: TRBV27; clone_size: NA; cdr3_length: 14; cdr3_aa: CASKRAGATDTQYF; cdr3_nt: TGTGCCAGCAAGAGAGCGGGAGCCACAGATACGCAGTATTTT
d_call: TRBD1; j_call: TRBJ2-1; v_call: TRBV7-2; clone_size: NA; cdr3_length: 14; cdr3_aa: CASRQGSRDNEQFF; cdr3_nt: TGTGCCAGCAGACAGGGGTCGAGAGACAATGAGCAGTTCTTC
d_call: TRBD2; j_call: TRBJ2-7; v_call: TRBV7-8; clone_size: NA; cdr3_length: 18; cdr3_aa: CASSLEGSLQGGSYEQYF; cdr3_nt: TGTGCCAGCAGCTTAGAGGGCTCGCTCCAGGGAGGGTCCTACGAGCAGTACTTC
d_call: TRBD2; j_call: TRBJ2-7; v_call: TRBV10-3; clone_size: NA; cdr3_length: 15; cdr3_aa: CAISEAPSGTSEQYF; cdr3_nt: TGTGCCATCAGTGAGGCTCCTAGCGGGACTAGCGAGCAGTACTTC
d_call: NA; j_call: TRBJ1-5; v_call: TRBV7-2; clone_size: NA; cdr3_length: 14; cdr3_aa: CASSAQASNQPQHF; cdr3_nt: TGTGCCAGCAGCGCACAGGCTAGCAATCAGCCCCAGCATTTT
d_call: NA; j_call: TRBJ2-7; v_call: TRBV6-1; clone_size: NA; cdr3_length: 12; cdr3_aa: CASRYRFEEQYF; cdr3_nt: TGTGCCAGCAGATACAGGTTTGAGGAGCAGTACTTC
d_call: NA; j_call: TRBJ2-5; v_call: TRBV7-6; clone_size: few; cdr3_length: 13; cdr3_aa: CASRNRAQETQYF; cdr3_nt: TGTGCCAGCAGAAACAGGGCCCAAGAGACCCAGTACTTC
d_call: TRBD1; j_call: TRBJ1-2; v_call: TRBV7-8; clone_size: few; cdr3_length: 14; cdr3_aa: CASSSTDRVNGYTF; cdr3_nt: TGTGCCAGCAGCTCTACGGACAGGGTGAATGGCTACACCTTC
d_call: NA; j_call: TRBJ1-2; v_call: TRBV19; clone_size: once; cdr3_length: 12; cdr3_aa: CASTGTNYGYTF; cdr3_nt: TGTGCCAGCACGGGCACTAACTATGGCTACACCTTC
d_call: NA; j_call: TRBJ1-5; v_call: TRBV15; clone_size: NA; cdr3_length: 13; cdr3_aa: CATSSRTSQPQHF; cdr3_nt: TGTGCCACCAGCAGTAGAACTAGTCAGCCCCAGCATTTT
d_call: NA; j_call: TRBJ2-2; v_call: TRBV5-1; clone_size: NA; cdr3_length: 14; cdr3_aa: CASSLVTFTGELFF; cdr3_nt: TGCGCCAGCAGCTTGGTTACCTTCACCGGGGAGCTGTTTTTT
d_call: NA; j_call: TRBJ1-4; v_call: TRBV18; clone_size: NA; cdr3_length: 16; cdr3_aa: CASSLGDSATNEKLFF; cdr3_nt: TGTGCCAGCTCACTCGGAGACAGTGCAACTAATGAAAAACTGTTTTTT
d_call: NA; j_call: TRBJ1-1; v_call: TRBV6-5; clone_size: NA; cdr3_length: 16; cdr3_aa: CASSYFPDRLNTEAFF; cdr3_nt: TGTGCCAGCAGTTACTTCCCGGACAGATTGAACACTGAAGCTTTCTTT
d_call: NA; j_call: TRBJ2-7; v_call: TRBV27; clone_size: medium-sized; cdr3_length: 15; cdr3_aa: CASSLLAPEVSEQYF; cdr3_nt: TGTGCCAGCAGTTTATTGGCGCCGGAAGTCAGCGAGCAGTACTTC
d_call: NA; j_call: TRBJ1-1; v_call: TRBV30; clone_size: once; cdr3_length: 13; cdr3_aa: CAWSGGANTEAFF; cdr3_nt: TGTGCCTGGAGTGGAGGGGCCAACACTGAAGCTTTCTTT